This entry lists 32 T cell receptor beta chains sequenced from one sample in a study of shared clonotypes between healthy human individuals. Assay: immunoSEQ multiplex PCR; the TCRdb copy retains only in-frame clones and omits some. The data contain 450,000 or so clones, roughly three quarters of them seen just once; the ten biggest clones take up more than 10%. The sequencing sample was made of PBMCs. The receptors stem from a woman in her forties in good health. Some clones in this sample may be carry-over from other donors' samples.

The J gene is TRBJ2-7, the V gene TRBV4-3; maybe TRBD1 (5 bases). Trimming removed 1 base from V and 3 bases from J, with 13 bases in between. The CDR3 runs to 15 residues. Germline V gene sequence: CDR1 LGHNA, CDR2 YSLEER. This CDR3 is CASSQGDRNFYEQYF. CDR3 bases: TGCGCCAGCAGCCAAGGAGACAGAAACTTCTACGAGCAGTACTTC.

The J gene is TRBJ2-5, the V gene TRBV7-2; D may be TRBD1 (5 bases). Germline CDR1 is SGHTA and CDR2 is FQGNSA. The V and J ends lost 1 base and 5 bases respectively, with 8 bases between them. The CDR3 loop spans 13 amino acids. The DNA of the CDR3 is TGTGCCAGCAGCTTAGTCAGGGCGGAGACCCAGTACTTC. It is translated as CASSLVRAETQYF.

The chain combines TRBV28 with TRBJ2-2, with 9 bases matching TRBD1. Germline V gives CDR1 MDHEN, CDR2 SYDVKM. Trimming cost V 3 bases and J 5 bases; bases outside gene matches: 7. The CDR3 loop spans 16 amino acids. CDR3 residues: CASSLPGTGRTGELFF. The CDR3 coding sequence is TGTGCCAGCAGTTTGCCCGGGACAGGGAGGACCGGGGAGCTGTTTTTT.

V is TRBV10-3 and J is TRBJ2-5; 8 bases fit TRBD1. The DNA end is more similar to TRBJ2-7, so the J call may be wrong. Germline V CDR1 and CDR2: ENHRY, SYGVKD. The CDR3 runs 16 residues. This CDR3 is CAISEFTRGRGYEQYF. Written as DNA, the CDR3 is TGTGCCATCAGTGAGTTTACCAGGGGGCGTGGGTACGAGCAGTACTTC.

The chain combines TRBV7-9 with TRBJ2-1, with a tentative D call TRBD1 (5 bases). Germline-derived CDR1 and CDR2 are SEHNR and FQNEAQ (reference sequence). The CDR3 totals 15 residues. V gave up 0 bases and J gave up 9 bases, with 15 bases separating them. CDR3 DNA: TGTGCCAGCAGCTTAGCATTAGGGGCCTCCGGTGAGCAGTTCTTC. Its translation is CASSLALGASGEQFF.

The genes are TRBV10-3 and TRBJ1-1, with 8 bases identical to TRBD1. Per germline, CDR1 ENHRY and CDR2 SYGVKD. V shed 6 bases, J shed 6 bases, and the junction held 6 bases outside the gene matches. The CDR3 consists of 13 residues. The CDR3 is CAIRDRAWAEAFF. The CDR3 nucleotides are TGTGCCATCAGGGACAGGGCCTGGGCTGAAGCTTTCTTT.

The chain joins TRBV9 to TRBJ2-3; 8 nucleotides agree with TRBD2. The CDR3 has 17 amino acids. Germline loops: CDR1 SGDLS, CDR2 YYNGEE. V dropped 4 bases and J dropped 4; count of bases not matched to a gene: 14. The CDR3 region is CASSITGGTIRPDTQYF. The CDR3 nucleotides read TGTGCCAGCAGCATAACGGGAGGGACTATACGACCAGATACGCAGTATTTT. The whole variable domain, filled in from reference TRBV9 and TRBJ2-3, reads DSGVTQTPKHLITATGQRVTLRCSPRSGDLSVYWYQQSLDQGLQFLIQYYNGEERAKGNILERFSAQQFPDLHSELNLSSLELGDSALYFCASSITGGTIRPDTQYFGPGTRLTVL.

V and J are TRBV28 and TRBJ2-5, with D possibly matching TRBD2 (5 bases). Germline loops: CDR1 MDHEN, CDR2 SYDVKM. V was trimmed by 5 bases and J by 7 bases, leaving 17 bases between them. The CDR3 consists of 14 residues. The CDR3 bases are TGTGCCAGCAGTCCCCCAGCGCCGGGATGGACCCAGTACTTC. This sequence encodes CASSPPAPGWTQYF.

Points on this clone: The sample contains more than one DNA sequence encoding this CDR3. The CDR3 sequence is CASSGDTGELFF. The CDR3 DNA sequence: TGTGCCAGTAGCGGGGACACCGGGGAGCTGTTTTTT. The V and J genes are TRBV7-9 and TRBJ2-2; TRBD2 matches at 8 bases. This CDR3 has 12 amino acids. The V segment lost 9 bases and the J segment 3 bases; nucleotides outside the gene matches: 0. Looked up from germline, CDR1 is SEHNR and CDR2 is FQNEAQ (reference sequence).

V gene TRBV28 combines with J gene TRBJ2-5; 9 bases are shared with TRBD2. The CDR3 runs to 17 residues. CDR1 and CDR2 (germline): MDHEN, SYDVKM. Trimming removed 5 bases from V and 5 bases from J; junction bases left unmatched: 15. This CDR3 is CASSTRGTSSGVETQYF. The CDR3 region has the DNA TGTGCCAGCAGTACCCGGGGGACTAGCTCCGGCGTGGAGACCCAGTACTTC.

J is TRBJ1-5 and V is TRBV21-1. TRBV21-1 has pseudogene status. The CDR3 has 15 residues. Here the CDR3 DNA reads TGTGCCAGCAGCAATTGGGTGGGGGACAATCAGCCCCAGCATTTT. Translation gives CASSNWVGDNQPQHF.

The chain combines TRBV5-1 with TRBJ2-3; TRBD1 or TRBD2 may be the D gene (6 bases each). Trimming left V 0 bases short and J 1 base short, with 9 bases between. This CDR3 has 15 amino acids. CDR1 is SGHRS and CDR2 is YFSETQ in the germline V gene. CDR3 in amino acids: CASSLDGGRTDTQYF. As DNA, the CDR3 is TGCGCCAGCAGCTTGGATGGGGGGCGCACAGATACGCAGTATTTT.

This clone came up once. The chain couples TRBV19 to TRBJ2-1, with D perhaps matching TRBD2 (7 bases). Germline V gene lookup returns CDR1 LNHDA and CDR2 SQIVND (reference sequence). CDR3 length: 17 residues. The V end was cut by 5 bases, the J end by 0 bases, with 17 bases between. Here the CDR3 DNA reads TGTGCCAGTAGTCTTGGGGGGGGCCAACCCTCCTACAATGAGCAGTTCTTC. Translating it yields CASSLGGGQPSYNEQFF.

The chain couples TRBV9 to TRBJ2-5; D possibly corresponds to TRBD2 (6 bases). V lost 3 bases, J lost 5 bases, and 11 bases lay in between. Germline-derived CDR1 and CDR2 are SGDLS and YYNGEE. CDR3 length equals 13 residues. CDR3 nucleotides: TGTGCCAGCAGCGGTAGCGGCCGGGAGACCCAGTACTTC. Translated, it gives CASSGSGRETQYF.

The chain employs TRBV7-2 and TRBJ1-2; 10 positions agree with TRBD1. With V trimmed by 8 bases and J by 8 bases, 14 bases remained unmatched. Germline values: CDR1 SGHTA, CDR2 FQGNSA. The CDR3 contains 15 residues. CDR3 sequence reads: CASAPRDRGSGGYTF. The CDR3, as DNA: TGTGCCAGCGCCCCGCGGGACAGGGGCTCGGGCGGCTACACCTTC.

The chain carries TRBV9 and TRBJ2-7, with D perhaps matching TRBD1 or TRBD2 (5 bases each). The germline gives CDR1 SGDLS, CDR2 YYNGEE. The CDR3 has 14 amino acids. V was cut by 4 bases and J by 5 bases, with 16 bases left in between. The CDR3 is CASSPRDVYHEQYF. In DNA, the CDR3 is TGTGCCAGCAGCCCCAGGGACGTTTATCACGAGCAGTACTTC.

Of note for this clone: Other DNA sequences in the same sample also yield this CDR3. V is TRBV5-1 and J is TRBJ2-7; TRBD2 matches 7 bases. The germline V gene encodes CDR1 SGHRS and CDR2 YFSETQ. This CDR3 comprises 14 residues. V gave up 0 bases and J gave up 4 bases; unmatched junction bases: 4. CDR3 nucleotide sequence: TGCGCCAGCAGCTTGGCCCCAGCGGGATACGAGCAGTACTTC. This codes for CASSLAPAGYEQYF.

A few counts support this clone. The J gene is TRBJ2-2, the V gene TRBV4-1; D is unclear. The CDR3 contains 17 residues. Germline V gene data show CDR1 as MGHRA and CDR2 as YSYEKL. V was trimmed by 1 base and J by 5 bases, leaving 17 bases between them. The CDR3, as DNA: TGCGCCAGCAGCCAAGTTGACCTTTTTTCGCGGACCGGGGAGCTGTTTTTT. It translates to CASSQVDLFSRTGELFF.

This rearrangement joins TRBV7-3 to TRBJ2-2; 9 bases align to TRBD2. Germline V CDR1 and CDR2: SGHTA, FQGTGA. The J segment lost 7 bases and the V segment lost 2 bases, leaving 2 bases of the junction unmatched. CDR3 length equals 14 residues. The CDR3 coding sequence is TGTGCCAGCAGCTTAGGGACTAGCAACGGGGAGCTGTTTTTT. Encoded protein: CASSLGTSNGELFF.

This rearrangement joins TRBV2 to TRBJ2-5; D gene uncertain. CDR1 and CDR2 from the germline V gene are SNHLY and FYNNEI. The CDR3 totals 12 residues. V shed 2 bases and J shed 5 bases, with 6 bases lying between them. CDR3 nucleotides: TGTGCCAGCAGTGAAATGGGGGAGACCCAGTACTTC. Its protein is CASSEMGETQYF.

Details on this clone: This likely traces to a read error, being one base from a far larger clone. The rearrangement uses TRBV29-1 and TRBJ2-7, with 7 bases lining up with TRBD2. The germline CDR1 and CDR2 sequences are SQVTM and ANQGSEA. The CDR3 length is 11 residues. Trimming took 6 bases from V and 6 from J; bases not matched to a gene: 5. CDR3 sequence: CSVDGGSEQYF. CDR3 nucleotides: TGCAGCGTGGACGGGGGGTCCGAGCAGTACTTC.

This clone was observed once. The chain links TRBV7-9 to TRBJ1-1; a possible D gene is TRBD1 (6 bases). Germline CDR1 and CDR2: SEHNR and FQNEAQ (reference sequence). CDR3 length: 13 amino acids. V lost 2 bases, J lost 8 bases, and 12 bases lay in between. CDR3 sequence reads: CASSLYQGNEAFF. CDR3 bases: TGTGCCAGCAGCTTATACCAGGGGAACGAAGCTTTCTTT.

Note on this clone: Other nucleotide sequences from this sample produce the same CDR3. The V gene is TRBV15, the J gene TRBJ2-5; weak D call: TRBD2 (6 bases). Germline values: CDR1 LNHNV, CDR2 YYDKDF (reference sequence). V lost 6 bases and J lost 4, with 18 bases in between. The CDR3 length is 15 residues. CDR3 loop: CATSSLSRGGETQYF. CDR3 nucleotides: TGTGCCACCAGTAGTCTTAGTAGGGGAGGAGAGACCCAGTACTTC.

The table lists this clone with a count of one. The genes are TRBV29-1 and TRBJ2-7, with 10 bases fitting TRBD2. The CDR3 loop spans 13 amino acids. Looked up from germline, CDR1 is SQVTM and CDR2 is ANQGSEA. V trimming: 4 bases; J trimming: 5 bases; junction bases outside the gene matches: 5. CDR3 in DNA: TGCAGCGTTGCGGGACTAGCGATCCACGAGCAGTACTTC. Protein sequence: CSVAGLAIHEQYF.

The chain has TRBV7-2 and TRBJ1-4, with D uncertain. The CDR3 loop spans 14 amino acids. Germline V gene data show CDR1 as SGHTA and CDR2 as FQGNSA. The ends were cut back, 2 bases at V and 8 bases at J, with 12 bases in the middle. CDR3 DNA: TGTGCCAGCAGCTTATACGGGCCCCGGGAAAAACTGTTTTTT. This translates into CASSLYGPREKLFF.

V gene TRBV28 combines with J gene TRBJ2-5, with TRBD2 matching 7 bases. The tail of the sequence fits TRBJ2-7 better, so the J call may be wrong. The CDR3 loop spans 14 amino acids. The V gene's germline CDR1 is MDHEN and CDR2 SYDVKM. The CDR3, as DNA: TGTGCCAGCAGTTTGGGAGGGGCCCTCGGCGAGCAGTACTTC. Its translation is CASSLGGALGEQYF.

Concerning this clone itself: The likely explanation is a read error, given a far larger clone one base away. This chain's CDR3 is CACLGRTNYGYTF. DNA for the CDR3: TGTGCCTGCCTAGGACGGACTAACTATGGCTACACCTTC. The chain recombines TRBV30 with TRBJ1-2; D ambiguous. The CDR3 length is 13 residues. V was pared by 6 bases and J by 0 bases, with 11 bases between. The V gene's germline CDR1 is GTSNPN and CDR2 SVGIG (reference sequence).

The V and J genes are TRBV6-6 and TRBJ2-5, with D perhaps TRBD1 or TRBD2 (6 bases each). Trimming took 0 bases from V and 5 from J, leaving 10 bases between them. Per the germline V gene, CDR1 is MNHNY and CDR2 is SVGAGI (reference sequence). CDR3 size: 14 residues. CDR3 coding DNA: TGTGCCAGCAGTTACTCTGGAGGGGGGGAGACCCAGTACTTC. Its protein product is CASSYSGGGETQYF.

This clone was counted a few times. The gene calls are TRBV7-3 and TRBJ2-1; unclear D gene. This CDR3 spans 11 amino acids. V was cut by 2 bases and J by 9 bases, with 5 bases left in between. CDR1 is SGHTA and CDR2 is FQGTGA in the germline V gene. The CDR3 is CASSLGSEQFF. In DNA form, the CDR3 reads TGTGCCAGCAGCTTAGGTTCTGAGCAGTTCTTC. The variable domain in full, with the rest retrieved from reference TRBV7-3 and TRBJ2-1, is GAGVSQTPSNKVTEKGKYVELRCDPISGHTALYWYRQSLGQGPEFLIYFQGTGAADDSGLPNDRFFAVRPEGSVSTLKIQRTERGDSAVYLCASSLGSEQFFGPGTRLTVL.

J is TRBJ2-1 and V is TRBV7-3; D is possibly TRBD2 (6 bases). CDR3 length: 14 residues. Deletions cut 5 bases from V and 6 bases from J, with 14 bases between. In germline, CDR1 is SGHTA, CDR2 FQGTGA. In DNA, the CDR3 is TGTGCCAGCAGCCTCGGGAGCCTGCCCAATGAGCAGTTCTTC. Translated, it gives CASSLGSLPNEQFF. Drawing the rest from reference TRBV7-3 and TRBJ2-1, the complete variable domain is GAGVSQTPSNKVTEKGKYVELRCDPISGHTALYWYRQSLGQGPEFLIYFQGTGAADDSGLPNDRFFAVRPEGSVSTLKIQRTERGDSAVYLCASSLGSLPNEQFFGPGTRLTVL.

The chain is built from TRBV7-3 and TRBJ2-3; D gene ambiguous. Trimming shortened V by 5 bases and J by 9 bases, and 18 bases separated the two germline ends. The V gene's germline CDR1 is SGHTA and CDR2 FQGTGA. The CDR3 has 14 amino acids. CDR3 loop: CASSLSPGSETQYF. For the CDR3, the DNA is TGTGCCAGCAGCCTGAGCCCAGGATCCGAAACGCAGTATTTT.

The chain recombines TRBV27 with TRBJ2-1; the match to TRBD2 covers 14 bases. Trimming at V came to 5 bases and at J to 3 bases, leaving 6 bases not matched to a gene. The CDR3 runs to 17 residues. CDR1 and CDR2 (germline): MNHEY, SMNVEV (reference sequence). CDR3 in DNA: TGTGCCAGCAGTAAACGACTAGCGGGAGGGCTCTACAATGAGCAGTTCTTC. This translates into CASSKRLAGGLYNEQFF.